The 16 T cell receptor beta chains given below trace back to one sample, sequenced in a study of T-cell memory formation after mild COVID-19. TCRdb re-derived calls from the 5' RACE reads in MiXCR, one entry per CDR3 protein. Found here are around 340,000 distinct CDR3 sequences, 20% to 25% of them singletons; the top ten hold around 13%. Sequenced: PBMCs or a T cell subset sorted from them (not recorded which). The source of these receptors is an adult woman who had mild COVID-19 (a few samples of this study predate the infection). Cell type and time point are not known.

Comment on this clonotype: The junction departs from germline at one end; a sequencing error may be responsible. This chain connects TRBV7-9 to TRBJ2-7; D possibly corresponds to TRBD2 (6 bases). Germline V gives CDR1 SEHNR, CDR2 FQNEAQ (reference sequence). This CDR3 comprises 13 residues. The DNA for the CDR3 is TGTGCCAGCAGCTTAGCTTCGACGGGAGCAATACTCTTC. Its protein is CASSLASTGAILF.

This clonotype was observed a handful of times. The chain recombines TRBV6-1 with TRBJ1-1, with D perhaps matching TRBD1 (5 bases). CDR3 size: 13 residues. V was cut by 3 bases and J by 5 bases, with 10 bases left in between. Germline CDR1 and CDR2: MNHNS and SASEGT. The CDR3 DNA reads TGTGCCAGCAGTGACAGGGCTCATACTGAAGCTTTCTTT. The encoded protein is CASSDRAHTEAFF.

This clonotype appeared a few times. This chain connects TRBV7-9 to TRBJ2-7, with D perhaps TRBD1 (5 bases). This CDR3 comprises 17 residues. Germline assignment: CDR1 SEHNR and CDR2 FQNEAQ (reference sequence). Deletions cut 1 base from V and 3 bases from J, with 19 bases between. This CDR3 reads CASSLVAIGAAYYEQYF. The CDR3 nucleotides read TGTGCCAGCAGCTTAGTCGCTATAGGGGCCGCCTACTACGAGCAGTACTTC.

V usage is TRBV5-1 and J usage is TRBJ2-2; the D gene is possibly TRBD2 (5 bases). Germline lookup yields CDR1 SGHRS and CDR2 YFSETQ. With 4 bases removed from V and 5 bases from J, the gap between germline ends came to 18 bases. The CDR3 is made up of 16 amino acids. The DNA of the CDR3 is TGCGCCAGCAGCCGGAGCGGTGCATTTGAGACCGGGGAGCTGTTTTTT. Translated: CASSRSGAFETGELFF. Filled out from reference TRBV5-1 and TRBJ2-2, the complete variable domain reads KAGVTQTPRYLIKTRGQQVTLSCSPISGHRSVSWYQQTPGQGLQFLFEYFSETQRNKGNFPGRFSGRQFSNSRSEMNVSTLELGDSALYLCASSRSGAFETGELFFGEGSRLTVL.

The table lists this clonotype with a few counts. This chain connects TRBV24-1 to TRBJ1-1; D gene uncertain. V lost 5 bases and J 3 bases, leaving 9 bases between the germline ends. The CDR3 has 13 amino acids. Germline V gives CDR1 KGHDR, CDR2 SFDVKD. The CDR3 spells CATSAYEDTEAFF. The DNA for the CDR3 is TGTGCCACCAGTGCGTATGAGGACACTGAAGCTTTCTTT.

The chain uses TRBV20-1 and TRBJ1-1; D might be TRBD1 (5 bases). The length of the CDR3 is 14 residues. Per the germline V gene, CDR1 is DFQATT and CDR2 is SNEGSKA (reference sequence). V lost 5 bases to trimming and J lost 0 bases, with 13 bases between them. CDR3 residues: CSAYNGGLNTEAFF. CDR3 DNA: TGCAGTGCTTACAACGGGGGTCTGAACACTGAAGCTTTCTTT.

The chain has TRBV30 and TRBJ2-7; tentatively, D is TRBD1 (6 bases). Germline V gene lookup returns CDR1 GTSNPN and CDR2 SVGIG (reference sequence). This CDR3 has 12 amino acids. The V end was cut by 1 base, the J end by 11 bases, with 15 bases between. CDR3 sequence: CAWSDGQLGEYF. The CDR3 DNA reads TGTGCCTGGAGTGACGGACAGCTAGGGGAGTACTTC. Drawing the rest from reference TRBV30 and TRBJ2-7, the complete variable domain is SQTIHQWPATLVQPVGSPLSLECTVEGTSNPNLYWYRQAAGRGLQLLFYSVGIGQISSEVPQNLSASRPQDRQFILSSKKLLLSDSGFYLCAWSDGQLGEYFGPGTRLTVT.

CDR3 bases: TGCGCCAGCAGTCTCGTAGCGGGCGATCAAGAGACCCAGTACTTC. Protein sequence: CASSLVAGDQETQYF. This chain uses TRBV5-1 with TRBJ2-5; 7 bases align to TRBD2. Germline-derived CDR1 and CDR2 are SGHRS and YFSETQ. There are 15 residues in the CDR3. Trimming removed 5 bases from V and 2 bases from J; junction bases left unmatched: 9.

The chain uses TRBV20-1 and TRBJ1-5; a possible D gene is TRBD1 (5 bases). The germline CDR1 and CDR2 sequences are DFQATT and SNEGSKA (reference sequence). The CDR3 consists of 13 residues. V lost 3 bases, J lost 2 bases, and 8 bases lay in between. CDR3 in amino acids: CSASRDGNQPQHF. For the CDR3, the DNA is TGCAGTGCTAGCAGGGATGGCAATCAGCCCCAGCATTTT.

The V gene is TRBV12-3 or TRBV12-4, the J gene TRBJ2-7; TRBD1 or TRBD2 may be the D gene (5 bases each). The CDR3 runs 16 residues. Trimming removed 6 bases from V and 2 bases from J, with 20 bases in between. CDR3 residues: CASSPKRVWDPYEQYF. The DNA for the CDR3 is TGTGCCAGCAGCCCGAAGAGAGTCTGGGACCCCTACGAGCAGTACTTC.

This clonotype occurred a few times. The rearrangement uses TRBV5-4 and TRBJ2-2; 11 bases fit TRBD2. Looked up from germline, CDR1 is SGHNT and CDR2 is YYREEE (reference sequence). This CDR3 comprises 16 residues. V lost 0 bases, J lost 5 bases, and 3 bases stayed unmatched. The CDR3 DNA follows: TGTGCCAGCAGCTTGGGACTAGCGGGGCAAACCGGGGAGCTGTTTTTT. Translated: CASSLGLAGQTGELFF.

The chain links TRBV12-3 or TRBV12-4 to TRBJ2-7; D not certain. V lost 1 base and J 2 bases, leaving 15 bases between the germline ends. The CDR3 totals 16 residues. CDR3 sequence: CASSLDRPGWTYEQYF. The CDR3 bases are TGTGCCAGCAGTTTAGACCGCCCAGGTTGGACCTACGAGCAGTACTTC.

Here the CDR3 reads CASGDIASYNSPLHF. CDR3 nucleotides: TGTGCCAGCGGGGACATCGCCTCCTATAATTCACCCCTCCACTTT. V and J are TRBV6-1 and TRBJ1-6; possibly TRBD1 for D (6 bases). Germline-derived CDR1 and CDR2 are MNHNS and SASEGT. Trimming stripped 8 bases from V and 0 bases from J, with 11 bases between. The CDR3 totals 15 residues.

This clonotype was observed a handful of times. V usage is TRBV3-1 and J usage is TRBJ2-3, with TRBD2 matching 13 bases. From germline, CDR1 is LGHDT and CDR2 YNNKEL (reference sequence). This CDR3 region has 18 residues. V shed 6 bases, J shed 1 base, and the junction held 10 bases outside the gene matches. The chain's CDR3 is CASRPGLAGESGTDTQYF. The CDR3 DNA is TGTGCCAGCAGACCTGGACTAGCGGGGGAGAGTGGCACAGATACGCAGTATTTT.

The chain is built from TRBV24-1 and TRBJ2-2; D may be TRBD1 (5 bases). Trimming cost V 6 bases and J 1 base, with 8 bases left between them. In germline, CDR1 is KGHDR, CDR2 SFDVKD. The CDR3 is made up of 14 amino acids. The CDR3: CATSQGLNTGELFF. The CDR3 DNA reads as TGTGCCACCAGTCAGGGTCTGAACACCGGGGAGCTGTTTTTT.

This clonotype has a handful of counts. The CDR3 sequence: CSARAHPSTSGPSTDTQYF. The CDR3 DNA follows: TGCAGTGCTAGAGCGCATCCGAGTACTAGCGGCCCTAGCACAGATACGCAGTATTTT. The chain combines TRBV20-1 with TRBJ2-3; 8 bases are shared with TRBD2. Germline V CDR1 and CDR2: DFQATT, SNEGSKA (reference sequence). This CDR3 comprises 19 residues. The V gene end was trimmed by 1 base and the J gene end by 0 bases; junction bases not matched to a gene: 15.